Below, 15 T cell receptor beta chains from the same sample are listed, as sequenced in a study of blood T cell repertoires in COVID-19. Method: immunoSEQ multiplex PCR; TCRdb's copy keeps in-frame clones and lacks some. The sample holds about 140,000 clones, around 79% seen once. Sequenced: peripheral blood. Receptor source: a man aged 60 to 69 with acute or convalescent COVID-19.

This rearrangement joins TRBV23-1 to TRBJ1-4; D call uncertain. TRBV23-1 is flagged as an ORF with uncertain function. Trimming removed 2 bases at V and 8 bases at J, with 15 bases between. There are 15 residues in the CDR3. The CDR3 nucleotides read TGCGCCAGCAGTCAAACCGACGCACTGGAGGAAAAACTGTTTTTT. Translation: CASSQTDALEEKLFF.

The chain uses TRBV11-3 and TRBJ2-2; 11 bases agree with TRBD1. The CDR3 totals 16 residues. Germline V lookup: CDR1 SGHNT, CDR2 YENEEA. Unmatched junction bases numbered 2, after V lost 5 bases and J lost 0 bases. For the CDR3, the DNA is TGTGCCAGCAGCAAGGGACAGGGGGCGAACACCGGGGAGCTGTTTTTT. It specifies CASSKGQGANTGELFF.

The CDR3 region has the DNA TGTGCCTGGAGTCCAGGGCCAAATCAGCCCCAGCATTTT. It translates to CAWSPGPNQPQHF. The V call is TRBV30, the J call TRBJ1-5; possible D gene TRBD1, 5 bases. The germline V and J ends were trimmed by 2 bases and 4 bases, with 9 bases remaining between them. CDR1 and CDR2 (germline): GTSNPN, SVGIG (reference sequence). This CDR3 contains 13 residues.

The chain is built from TRBV19 and TRBJ1-5; perhaps TRBD1 as D (6 bases). CDR3 length: 13 residues. Germline V CDR1 and CDR2: LNHDA, SQIVND (reference sequence). Trimming took off 7 bases at V and 5 bases at J, with 12 bases between the two ends. CDR3 sequence (DNA): TGTGCCAGTAACAGGGAGTGGGATCAGCCCCAGCATTTT. This gives the protein CASNREWDQPQHF.

This clone has just one count. The J gene is TRBJ2-1, the V gene TRBV3-1 (or the pseudogene TRBV3-2); possibly TRBD2 for D (6 bases). Germline CDR1 and CDR2: LGHDT and YNNKEL (reference sequence). CDR3 length: 13 residues. The germline V and J ends were trimmed by 5 bases and 8 bases, with 13 bases remaining between them. The CDR3 region is CASSARGTDEQFF. CDR3 nucleotides: TGTGCCAGCAGCGCCCGGGGGACGGATGAGCAGTTCTTC.

The chain joins TRBV5-6 to TRBJ2-7; perhaps TRBD1 as D (6 bases). Germline assignment: CDR1 SGHDT and CDR2 YYEEEE. Trimming took off 2 bases at V and 5 bases at J, with 20 bases between the two ends. The CDR3 runs 16 residues. The DNA of the CDR3 is TGTGCCAGCAGCTTTCTCTCAACAGGGAAATACCACGAGCAGTACTTC. Protein sequence: CASSFLSTGKYHEQYF.

The gene calls are TRBV7-2 and TRBJ2-1, with D perhaps TRBD2 (5 bases). The CDR3 contains 14 residues. Germline loops: CDR1 SGHTA, CDR2 FQGNSA. The ends were cut back, 5 bases at V and 7 bases at J, with 15 bases in the middle. The CDR3 loop reads CASSAARVENEQFF. The CDR3 DNA reads as TGTGCCAGCAGCGCAGCGCGGGTGGAGAATGAGCAGTTCTTC.

The CDR3 nucleotides read TGTGCCAGCGGGGAGACAGGGATCGGTGAAAAACTGTTTTTT. As protein: CASGETGIGEKLFF. This rearrangement joins TRBV6-5 to TRBJ1-4, with 7 bases fitting TRBD1. Germline V gene lookup returns CDR1 MNHEY and CDR2 SVGAGI. The CDR3 runs to 14 residues. Trimming cost V 8 bases and J 7 bases; bases outside gene matches: 10.

The V gene is TRBV7-2, the J gene TRBJ2-1, with 8 positions matching TRBD2. This CDR3 contains 16 residues. Trimming cost V 0 bases and J 9 bases; bases outside gene matches: 10. In germline, CDR1 is SGHTA, CDR2 FQGNSA. The CDR3 DNA reads as TGTGCCAGCAGCTTAGCAGCGCCGGGAGGGAAGTCTGAGCAGTTCTTC. Its protein product is CASSLAAPGGKSEQFF.

This rearrangement joins TRBV9 to TRBJ1-5, with 7 nucleotides matching TRBD1. This CDR3 is built from 15 residues. Trimming at V came to 4 bases and at J to 5 bases, leaving 9 bases not matched to a gene. CDR1 is SGDLS and CDR2 is YYNGEE in the germline V gene. The chain's CDR3 is CASSLDGDRYQPQHF. The CDR3 DNA follows: TGTGCCAGCAGCCTAGACGGGGACAGATATCAGCCCCAGCATTTT.

This clone was counted once. The junction departs from germline at one end; a sequencing error may be responsible. The chain links TRBV2 to TRBJ2-1, with D hard to call. This CDR3 is 15 amino acids long. Germline assignment: CDR1 SNHLY and CDR2 FYNNEI. The CDR3 sequence is CASSEVAVANNGQFF. CDR3 nucleotides: TGTGCCAGCAGTGAAGTGGCGGTAGCCAACAATGGGCAGTTCTTC.

The chain couples TRBV7-9 to TRBJ1-1, with D hard to call. The V end was cut by 3 bases, the J end by 2 bases, with 7 bases between. CDR3 length: 13 residues. Germline loops: CDR1 SEHNR, CDR2 FQNEAQ (reference sequence). The CDR3 sequence is CASSFEGNTEAFF. In nucleotides, the CDR3 is TGTGCCAGCAGCTTCGAGGGTAACACTGAAGCTTTCTTT.

This chain connects TRBV18 to TRBJ2-2; maybe TRBD1 (5 bases). V lost 2 bases and J 5 bases, leaving 12 bases between the germline ends. Germline loops: CDR1 KGHSH, CDR2 LQKENI. The CDR3 contains 15 residues. DNA of the CDR3: TGTGCCAGCTCACCAAACAGGCCCCCAACCGGGGAGCTGTTTTTT. Translation: CASSPNRPPTGELFF.

V usage is TRBV28 and J usage is TRBJ1-6; D remains ambiguous. CDR3 length equals 11 residues. The germline CDR1 and CDR2 sequences are MDHEN and SYDVKM. Trimming stripped 5 bases from V and 9 bases from J, with 5 bases between. The CDR3 nucleotides read TGTGCCAGCAGTATCAGTTCACCCCTCCACTTT. This codes for CASSISSPLHF.

The chain links TRBV5-4 to TRBJ2-5, with D tentatively TRBD2 (6 bases). From germline, CDR1 is SGHNT and CDR2 YYREEE (reference sequence). V lost 4 bases to trimming and J lost 9 bases, with 16 bases between them. This CDR3 is built from 13 residues. This chain's CDR3 is CASSLLGGISQYF. In DNA, the CDR3 is TGTGCCAGCAGCCTTCTTGGCGGGATCTCCCAGTACTTC.